The 27 T cell receptor beta chains below were found in one sample sequenced in a study of cytomegalovirus exposure and HLA in healthy donors. The PCR made use of 60 Vbeta and 13 Jbeta primers. Clones were sequenced by immunoSEQ multiplex PCR, and TCRdb holds only the in-frame ones, with some missing. The sample includes 150,000 to 200,000 clones, about four fifths seen only once; the top ten take 5% to 6%. Sequencing was carried out using PBMCs. These receptors came from a woman in her thirties in good health and CMV-seropositive.

This rearrangement joins TRBV27 to TRBJ1-4, with D unresolved. Germline CDR1 MNHEY, CDR2 SMNVEV (reference sequence). This CDR3 has 13 amino acids. Trimming cost V 3 bases and J 4 bases, with 6 bases left between them. CDR3 in amino acids: CASSFALNEKLFF. In DNA, the CDR3 is TGTGCCAGCAGTTTCGCGCTTAATGAAAAACTGTTTTTT.

The chain uses TRBV6-4 and TRBJ1-1; D possibly corresponds to TRBD1 (5 bases). Trimming removed 0 bases from V and 4 bases from J, with 12 bases in between. Germline V gene sequence: CDR1 MRHNA, CDR2 SNTAGT. This CDR3 region has 15 residues. CDR3 in amino acids: CASSDSSGGVTEAFF. DNA for the CDR3: TGTGCCAGCAGTGACTCGAGTGGAGGGGTCACTGAAGCTTTCTTT.

The chain carries TRBV4-3 and TRBJ2-2; possible D gene TRBD1, 6 bases. CDR3 length equals 16 residues. The V end was cut by 4 bases, the J end by 4 bases, with 16 bases between. CDR1 and CDR2 from the germline V gene are LGHNA and YSLEER. The CDR3 coding sequence is TGCGCCAGCAGCCCAGGGGTGGGGACCTCCACCGGGGAGCTGTTTTTT. Translated: CASSPGVGTSTGELFF.

In this sample, this clone turned up a few times. The gene calls are TRBV5-1 and TRBJ1-3; 9 bases line up with TRBD1. The CDR3 spans 17 residues. Germline V gene lookup returns CDR1 SGHRS and CDR2 YFSETQ. V shed 4 bases and J 1 base; nucleotides not matched to a gene: 9. Here the CDR3 reads CASSGTTGGVSGNTIYF. Written as DNA, the CDR3 is TGCGCCAGCAGCGGAACGACAGGGGGGGTATCTGGAAACACCATATATTTT. The full variable domain, with the rest looked up from reference TRBV5-1 and TRBJ1-3, is KAGVTQTPRYLIKTRGQQVTLSCSPISGHRSVSWYQQTPGQGLQFLFEYFSETQRNKGNFPGRFSGRQFSNSRSEMNVSTLELGDSALYLCASSGTTGGVSGNTIYFGEGSWLTVV.

The chain uses TRBV9 and TRBJ1-1; 8 bases are a match to TRBD1. Germline V gene sequence: CDR1 SGDLS, CDR2 YYNGEE. The CDR3 loop spans 13 amino acids. The V and J ends lost 3 bases and 6 bases, in that order; junction bases with no gene match: 4. The DNA for the CDR3 is TGTGCCAGCAGCGACATGGACAGGGCTGAAGCTTTCTTT. Protein sequence: CASSDMDRAEAFF.

V usage is TRBV19 and J usage is TRBJ1-1; D gene ambiguous. Germline CDR1 reads LNHDA; CDR2 reads SQIVND (reference sequence). The V end was cut by 6 bases, the J end by 1 base, with 9 bases between. The CDR3 totals 13 residues. The CDR3 sequence is CASSNPSNTEAFF. CDR3 coding DNA: TGTGCCAGTAGCAATCCATCGAACACTGAAGCTTTCTTT. Using reference TRBV19 and TRBJ1-1 for the parts outside the CDR3, the full variable domain is DGGITQSPKYLFRKEGQNVTLSCEQNLNHDAMYWYRQDPGQGLRLIYYSQIVNDFQKGDIAEGYSVSREKKESFPLTVTSAQKNPTAFYLCASSNPSNTEAFFGQGTRLTVV.

The chain uses TRBV6-5 and TRBJ2-7; D is undetermined. Between the trimmed V and J ends, which lost 0 bases and 0 bases, there was a span of 6 bases. CDR3 length: 14 amino acids. Germline V gene lookup returns CDR1 MNHEY and CDR2 SVGAGI. CDR3 in DNA: TGTGCCAGCAGTTACTCTACTGACTCCTACGAGCAGTACTTC. The encoded protein is CASSYSTDSYEQYF.

The genes are TRBV28 and TRBJ2-2; 7 bases fit TRBD1. The germline CDR1 and CDR2 sequences are MDHEN and SYDVKM. CDR3 size: 17 residues. J lost 5 bases, V lost 5 bases, and 14 bases had no gene match. The CDR3 spells CASSRPRQGVRTGELFF. CDR3 DNA: TGTGCCAGCAGTCGTCCCCGACAGGGAGTGAGAACCGGGGAGCTGTTTTTT.

The CDR3 DNA reads TGTGCCAGCTCACCACTTAGCGGAGATGGCGGGGAGCTGTTTTTT. It translates to CASSPLSGDGGELFF. The genes are TRBV18 and TRBJ2-2, with D possibly TRBD2 on 6 matching bases. The V end was cut by 1 base, the J end by 7 bases, with 13 bases between. Germline V gives CDR1 KGHSH, CDR2 LQKENI. The CDR3 has 15 amino acids.

The V gene is TRBV5-1, the J gene TRBJ1-1, with 7 bases lining up with TRBD1. Per the germline V gene, CDR1 is SGHRS and CDR2 is YFSETQ. V lost 2 bases and J lost 1; bases outside the gene matches: 14. CDR3 size: 18 residues. Here the CDR3 DNA reads TGCGCCAGCAGCTTTTCGATAAGGGGGCTCGCGGAGAACACTGAAGCTTTCTTT. This translates into CASSFSIRGLAENTEAFF.

The CDR3 protein is CASSFGTGPEKLFF. CDR3 DNA: TGTGCCAGCAGCTTCGGGACAGGGCCCGAAAAACTGTTTTTT. V gene TRBV11-1 combines with J gene TRBJ1-4, with 9 bases fitting TRBD1. This CDR3 has 14 amino acids. Trimming took 3 bases from V and 8 from J; bases not matched to a gene: 4. The germline CDR1 and CDR2 sequences are SGHAT and FQDESV (reference sequence).

V usage is TRBV15 and J usage is TRBJ2-3, with 7 nucleotides matching TRBD1. The germline V gene has CDR1 LNHNV and CDR2 YYDKDF (reference sequence). After removal of 1 base from V and 3 bases from J, the junction contained 7 bases not matched to a gene. The CDR3 is 16 amino acids. In nucleotides, the CDR3 is TGTGCCACCAGCAGAGGTTTGGACAGGCGTACAGATACGCAGTATTTT. Translation gives CATSRGLDRRTDTQYF.

The chain joins TRBV27 to TRBJ2-7, with 8 bases matching TRBD1. CDR3 length: 16 amino acids. Germline values: CDR1 MNHEY, CDR2 SMNVEV (reference sequence). V trimming: 5 bases; J trimming: 3 bases; junction bases outside the gene matches: 12. The CDR3 DNA is TGTGCCAGCAGTATGGCTACCGGGACAGGCAACTACGAGCAGTACTTC. Translated: CASSMATGTGNYEQYF.

V gene TRBV5-6 combines with J gene TRBJ1-2; no clear D gene. Germline V CDR1 and CDR2: SGHDT, YYEEEE. The CDR3 length is 13 residues. The V end was cut by 0 bases, the J end by 8 bases, with 11 bases between. CDR3 nucleotide sequence: TGTGCCAGCAGCTTGGCCGCCGGAGGGGGCTACACCTTC. Protein sequence: CASSLAAGGGYTF.

CDR3 sequence (DNA): TGTGCCAGCAGCTTGCGCGGGGGGCCTAACAATGAGCAGTTCTTC. Residues: CASSLRGGPNNEQFF. The chain carries TRBV11-3 and TRBJ2-1; 8 nucleotides agree with TRBD2. The CDR3 is 15 amino acids. V gave up 3 bases and J gave up 5 bases; unmatched junction bases: 6. CDR1 is SGHNT, CDR2 YENEEA, per germline.

This clone was observed a handful of times. This chain joins TRBV11-2 and TRBJ1-1; 7 bases align to TRBD1. CDR3 length: 14 residues. CDR1 SGHAT and CDR2 FQNNGV come from the germline V gene. With 5 bases clipped from V and 4 bases from J, the junction kept 7 bases outside the gene matches. CDR3 DNA: TGTGCCAGCAGCAAAGACAGGGTATCCACTGAAGCTTTCTTT. Translation: CASSKDRVSTEAFF. Together with reference TRBV11-2 and TRBJ1-1, the CDR3 gives the full variable domain: EAGVAQSPRYKIIEKRQSVAFWCNPISGHATLYWYQQILGQGPKLLIQFQNNGVVDDSQLPKDRFSAERLKGVDSTLKIQPAKLEDSAVYLCASSKDRVSTEAFFGQGTRLTVV.

The gene calls are TRBV27 and TRBJ2-5; the match to TRBD1 covers 8 bases. The CDR3 covers 16 residues. CDR1 is MNHEY and CDR2 is SMNVEV in the germline V gene (reference sequence). The ends lost 2 bases at V and 1 base at J; junction bases unmatched: 6. The CDR3 loop reads CASSLEFRGPQETQYF. The CDR3 DNA sequence: TGTGCCAGCAGTTTAGAGTTCAGGGGGCCCCAAGAGACCCAGTACTTC.

The chain has TRBV7-6 and TRBJ1-1, with 9 bases matching TRBD1. Germline-derived CDR1 and CDR2 are SGHVS and FNYEAQ. The CDR3 runs to 16 residues. Trimming cost V 5 bases and J 5 bases; bases outside gene matches: 12. CDR3 DNA: TGTGCCAGCAGCCCGGCTCCCGGGACAGGGCGGACTGAAGCTTTCTTT. Residues: CASSPAPGTGRTEAFF. Full variable domain (remainder filled in from reference TRBV7-6 and TRBJ1-1): GAGVSQSPRYKVTKRGQDVALRCDPISGHVSLYWYRQALGQGPEFLTYFNYEAQQDKSGLPNDRFSAERPEGSISTLTIQRTEQRDSAMYRCASSPAPGTGRTEAFFGQGTRLTVV.

V and J are TRBV7-9 and TRBJ1-2; possible D gene TRBD1, 5 bases. Germline lookup yields CDR1 SEHNR and CDR2 FQNEAQ (reference sequence). Trimming left V 1 base short and J 7 bases short, with 13 bases between. This CDR3 region has 14 residues. The CDR3 bases are TGTGCCAGCAGCTTAGGTGGACAATCACTTGGCTACACCTTC. As protein: CASSLGGQSLGYTF.

In its sample, this clone was seen once. V and J are TRBV7-6 and TRBJ2-5; 10 bases map to TRBD2. The CDR3 totals 15 residues. The germline V gene has CDR1 SGHVS and CDR2 FNYEAQ. Trimming took 4 bases from V and 1 from J; bases not matched to a gene: 3. Here the CDR3 DNA reads TGTGCCAGCAGCTCACTAGCGGGGCCCCAAGAGACCCAGTACTTC. Its translation is CASSSLAGPQETQYF.

CDR3 loop: CASSGEQGRFAEAFF. DNA for the CDR3: TGTGCCAGTAGTGGGGAACAGGGGCGGTTTGCTGAAGCTTTCTTT. This sequence joins TRBV19 and TRBJ1-1; 7 nucleotides line up with TRBD1. CDR1 and CDR2 from the germline V gene are LNHDA and SQIVND (reference sequence). CDR3 size: 15 residues. V lost 5 bases, J lost 6 bases, and 12 bases stayed unmatched.

The rearrangement joins TRBV2 to TRBJ2-3, with TRBD2 identical over 14 bases. The junction had 15 bases not matched to a gene; V was cut back by 5 bases and J by 5 bases. The CDR3 is 19 residues long. Germline V lookup: CDR1 SNHLY, CDR2 FYNNEI. CDR3 in amino acids: CASSLRTSGRPTGVDTQYF. In DNA form, the CDR3 reads TGTGCCAGCAGTCTGAGGACTAGCGGGAGGCCCACAGGAGTAGATACGCAGTATTTT.

The rearrangement links TRBV9 to TRBJ2-7; 12 bases align to TRBD2. Unmatched junction bases numbered 1, after V lost 0 bases and J lost 3 bases. The germline V gene encodes CDR1 SGDLS and CDR2 YYNGEE. The CDR3 has 15 amino acids. DNA for the CDR3: TGTGCCAGCAGCGTAGGACTAGCGGGGGACTACGAGCAGTACTTC. This gives the protein CASSVGLAGDYEQYF.

The CDR3 sequence: CASSGGDGNYGYTF. CDR3 nucleotide sequence: TGTGCCAGCAGTGGGGGGGACGGGAACTATGGCTACACCTTC. This chain connects TRBV2 to TRBJ1-2; possible D gene TRBD1, 5 bases. The length of the CDR3 is 14 residues. Trimming pared 4 bases from V and 2 bases from J, leaving 11 bases between. The germline V gene has CDR1 SNHLY and CDR2 FYNNEI.

The chain employs TRBV7-2 and TRBJ1-4; D not resolved. The CDR3 totals 14 residues. The V end was cut by 2 bases, the J end by 4 bases, with 8 bases between. From germline, CDR1 is SGHTA and CDR2 FQGNSA. The CDR3 bases are TGTGCCAGCAGCTTAACAAGCGGTAATGAAAAACTGTTTTTT. Residues: CASSLTSGNEKLFF. The variable domain in full, completed from reference TRBV7-2 and TRBJ1-4, reads GAGVSQSPSNKVTEKGKDVELRCDPISGHTALYWYRQSLGQGLEFLIYFQGNSAPDKSGLPSDRFSAERTGGSVSTLTIQRTQQEDSAVYLCASSLTSGNEKLFFGSGTQLSVL.

The chain combines TRBV5-1 with TRBJ2-7; D may be TRBD1 (6 bases). Looked up from germline, CDR1 is SGHRS and CDR2 is YFSETQ. Trimming took 0 bases from V and 1 from J, leaving 8 bases between them. This CDR3 contains 14 residues. CDR3 region: CASSLGDTSYEQYF. As DNA, the CDR3 is TGCGCCAGCAGCTTGGGGGACACTTCCTACGAGCAGTACTTC.

This clone was seen only a few times. This sequence joins TRBV5-4 and TRBJ1-2; 7 bases match TRBD1. This CDR3 region has 14 residues. Germline V gene lookup returns CDR1 SGHNT and CDR2 YYREEE (reference sequence). V trimming: 9 bases; J trimming: 3 bases; junction bases outside the gene matches: 11. The CDR3 nucleotides read TGTGCCACCCGAAAACAGGGGCCCTACTATGGCTACACCTTC. Translated: CATRKQGPYYGYTF.